This is a list of T cell receptor beta chains from one sample in a study of cytomegalovirus exposure and HLA in healthy donors. The assay was immunoSEQ multiplex PCR, and TCRdb's table has in-frame clones only and misses some. The top ten clones hold about 4.3% of a sample with 95,000 to 100,000 clones, 85% of them seen once. Specimen: PBMCs. These receptors originate from a man under 40 in good health and CMV-seronegative. The CDR3 runs from the conserved cysteine through the conserved F or W. A D gene is named only where the DNA matches it firmly. A row's size may be missing; if present it is once, few, many or a size class.

cdr3_nt cdr3_aa j_call d_call v_call clone_size
TGTGCCAGCAGTCGCGGGACAGCAGGGAATCAGCCCCAGCATTTT CASSRGTAGNQPQHF TRBJ1-5 TRBD1 TRBV6-5 NA
TGTGCCAGCACCAGCGGGGGGGCCACCGGGGAGCTGTTTTTT CASTSGGATGELFF TRBJ2-2 TRBD2 TRBV9 NA
TGTGCCAGCAGTCTGACAGGGGGCGGACTGGTTGGCTACACCTTC CASSLTGGGLVGYTF TRBJ1-2 TRBD1 TRBV6-1 once
TGCGCCAGCAGCCTCACCGGAGCTTATGGCTACACCTTC CASSLTGAYGYTF TRBJ1-2 NA TRBV4-3 few
TGTGCCAGCAGTTTCATAGCGGGGGGGCAAGAGACCCAGTACTTC CASSFIAGGQETQYF TRBJ2-5 TRBD2 TRBV27 NA
TGCGCCAGCAGGGACAGGCTAATGAACACTGAAGCTTTCTTT CASRDRLMNTEAFF TRBJ1-1 TRBD1 TRBV5-1 NA
TGTGCCAGCAGTCCGGGAACCTACGAGCAGTACTTC CASSPGTYEQYF TRBJ2-7 NA TRBV14 NA
TGTGCCAGCGTGGGGCCGGCAGGGGCCAACGTCCTGACTTTC CASVGPAGANVLTF TRBJ2-6 NA TRBV7-2 NA
TGTGCCAGCAGCACAGGACTAGCTGGCACCGGGGAGCTGTTTTTT CASSTGLAGTGELFF TRBJ2-2 TRBD2 TRBV11-2 NA
TGTGCCAGCAGCTTTCCCGGGACAGCATCCTACGAGCAGTACTTC CASSFPGTASYEQYF TRBJ2-7 TRBD1 TRBV5-6 NA
TGTGCCTGGGCCCTACGCCGGGAGCGGAATCTAGCCAAAAACATTCAGTACTTC CAWALRRERNLAKNIQYF TRBJ2-4 NA TRBV30 NA
TGTGCCAGCACCTCCGGGACAGGGTTTTACAATGAGCAGTTCTTC CASTSGTGFYNEQFF TRBJ2-1 TRBD1 TRBV28 NA
TGTGCCTGGAGCCTGGGACTCCAGGCTTTGATCGATGAGCAGTTCTTC CAWSLGLQALIDEQFF TRBJ2-1 NA TRBV30 NA
TGTGCCAGTAGTATTCGGGACAGCTACTATGGCTACACCTTC CASSIRDSYYGYTF TRBJ1-2 TRBD1 TRBV19 NA
TGTGCCAGCAGTCGGAACACTGAAGCTTTCTTT CASSRNTEAFF TRBJ1-1 NA TRBV6-5 few
TGTGCCTGGAGTTCACGGACAGGGGCAAATACCTTC CAWSSRTGANTF TRBJ1-2 TRBD1 TRBV30 NA
TGCGCCAGCAGCCAAGGCGGAACCAGCATGAGAGCCGGGGAGCTGTTTTTT CASSQGGTSMRAGELFF TRBJ2-2 NA TRBV4-1 once
TGTGCCTGGCGGTCGGGGGAGATAGCGGAGGAGAACACCGGGGAGCTGTTTTTT CAWRSGEIAEENTGELFF TRBJ2-2 NA TRBV30 NA
TGTGCCAGCAGCTTAGTGGGGTCTGCAGGGGTAATGAACGAGCAGTACTTC CASSLVGSAGVMNEQYF TRBJ2-7 NA TRBV7-2 NA
TGTGCCAGCAGAACAGGGGCGAACACCGGGGAGCTGTTTTTT CASRTGANTGELFF TRBJ2-2 TRBD1 TRBV7-2 NA
TGCAGCGTTAGCGGGAGGGGGGTCGATACGCAGTATTTT CSVSGRGVDTQYF TRBJ2-3 TRBD2 TRBV29-1 NA
TGCGCCAGCAGGATGGAGCGGTACAATGAGCAGTTCTTC CASRMERYNEQFF TRBJ2-1 NA TRBV10-2 NA
TGCGCCAGCAGCCAAGATTGGAGGGGGGGAGAGACCCAGTACTTC CASSQDWRGGETQYF TRBJ2-5 NA TRBV4-3 NA
TGTGCCAGCAGTGAATCAACTAGCGGGAACCAAGAGACCCAGTACTTC CASSESTSGNQETQYF TRBJ2-5 TRBD2 TRBV25-1 medium-sized
TGTGCCTGGAGTCCCAGACCGGGACAGGGATCCACTGAAGCTTTCTTT CAWSPRPGQGSTEAFF TRBJ1-1 TRBD1 TRBV30 NA
TGTGCCAGCTCACCAGGTTTGGCAGCGGCTACCCTGGTTTCGCAGTACTTC CASSPGLAAATLVSQYF TRBJ2-7 NA TRBV18 once
TGTGCCAGCACCCGACAGGGGAACACCGGGGAGCTGTTTTTT CASTRQGNTGELFF TRBJ2-2 TRBD1 TRBV5-4 NA
TGTGCCTGGAGTCGGACTAGCGGCACAGATACGCAGTATTTT CAWSRTSGTDTQYF TRBJ2-3 TRBD2 TRBV30 NA
TGTGCCAGCAGTGTACAGGGTAGGTCCTACGAGCAGTACTTC CASSVQGRSYEQYF TRBJ2-7 NA TRBV2 NA
TGTGCCAGCAGCTTAGGGGCAGGCTACACCTTC CASSLGAGYTF TRBJ1-2 NA TRBV7-9 NA
TGTGCCAGCAGCTTGCGGGGCAATCAGCCCCAGCATTTT CASSLRGNQPQHF TRBJ1-5 NA TRBV5-6 NA
TGTGCCTGGAGCGCCCGGACAGGGCTGTTCCCTGAAGCTTTCTTT CAWSARTGLFPEAFF TRBJ1-1 TRBD1 TRBV30 NA
TGCGCCAGCACCCCCCCGGGGGGATACAATGAGCAGTTCTTC CASTPPGGYNEQFF TRBJ2-1 TRBD2 TRBV5-1 NA
TGTGCCAGCAGTTCCGGACTAGCGGGAGGCGAGCAGTACTTC CASSSGLAGGEQYF TRBJ2-7 TRBD2 TRBV6-5 NA
TGTGCCAGCATTCGGGGGACAGGGGGCGCGGAGCAGTACTTC CASIRGTGGAEQYF TRBJ2-7 TRBD1 TRBV6-1 NA
TGTGCCAGCAGGGAACAGGGGGCGCGGTACGAGCAGTACTTC CASREQGARYEQYF TRBJ2-7 TRBD1 TRBV2 few
TGTGCCAGTAAAAGGGACAGGGGCACCGGGGAGCTGTTTTTT CASKRDRGTGELFF TRBJ2-2 TRBD1 TRBV19 once
TGTGCCAGCAGCTCTTTCTCCGCTCGTCACATCCAAGAGACCCAGTACTTC CASSSFSARHIQETQYF TRBJ2-5 NA TRBV5-8 NA
TGTGCCAGCAGCACCGGACAGGGCGGGCCTTGGAATTCACCCCTCCACTTT CASSTGQGGPWNSPLHF TRBJ1-6 TRBD1 TRBV7-9 NA
TGTGCCAGCAGATTTGACAGCTCCTACGAGCAGTACTTC CASRFDSSYEQYF TRBJ2-7 NA TRBV5-6 once
TGTGCCAGCAGCTACAGGGGGAGGGGACTCTACGAGCAGTACTTC CASSYRGRGLYEQYF TRBJ2-7 NA TRBV7-9 NA
TGTGCCAGCAGCCCGACAGGGTTTCAAGTGACCCAGTACTTC CASSPTGFQVTQYF TRBJ2-5 TRBD1 TRBV5-8 once
TGCGCCAGCAGCGCCGACAGCAACTATGGCTACACCTTC CASSADSNYGYTF TRBJ1-2 NA TRBV5-1 NA
TGTGCCAGCAGTTTCGAGGGATTCACCTACAATGAGCAGTTCTTC CASSFEGFTYNEQFF TRBJ2-1 NA TRBV6-5 NA
TGTGCCAGCAGCCCTCGACAGGGTCCCTACGAGCAGTACTTC CASSPRQGPYEQYF TRBJ2-7 TRBD1 TRBV13 NA
TGTGCCAGAAGCGACACAAATCAGCCCCAGCATTTT CARSDTNQPQHF TRBJ1-5 NA TRBV5-3 NA
TGCGCCAGCAGCCACGGGACTAACACACAAGAGACCCAGTACTTC CASSHGTNTQETQYF TRBJ2-5 TRBD2 TRBV4-1 NA
TGTGCCAGCAGACCCGGACAGGGAAAAGGGGAGACCCAGTACTTC CASRPGQGKGETQYF TRBJ2-5 TRBD1 TRBV7-3 NA
TGTGCCAGCAGTTTTGGACAGGGGTCGCGTCAGCCCCAGCATTTT CASSFGQGSRQPQHF TRBJ1-5 TRBD1 TRBV27 once
TGTGCCAGCAGCTCTAGCGGTCTCGCCAATGAGCAGTTCTTC CASSSSGLANEQFF TRBJ2-1 TRBD2 TRBV13 NA
TGTGCCAGCAGTTTAACGGACAGGGACACTGAAGCTTTCTTT CASSLTDRDTEAFF TRBJ1-1 TRBD1 TRBV27 NA
TGTGCCTGGAGTGCGTTCATCCCGGCCGGGGGGTTTACGGAGCAGTTCTTC CAWSAFIPAGGFTEQFF TRBJ2-1 TRBD2 TRBV30 NA
TGCGCCAGCAGCTCGACAGGGTTGGGTAGCACAGATACGCAGTATTTT CASSSTGLGSTDTQYF TRBJ2-3 TRBD1 TRBV5-1 NA
TGTGCCAGCAGTTTAGGGGGTGGACAGAACTATGGCTACACCTTC CASSLGGGQNYGYTF TRBJ1-2 NA TRBV28 NA